The present entry profiles one T cell receptor beta chain with its context. Its antigen is unidentified. The data derive from a study of cytomegalovirus exposure and HLA in healthy donors. General study points: A later analysis linked a missense variant in DCLRE1C to the trimming of TCR beta V and J genes. Earlier analysis yielded a pattern in which most TCR beta V segments were productive about 90% or about 30% of the time.

60 Vbeta and 13 Jbeta primers were used in PCR. TCRdb's table, derived via immunoSEQ multiplex PCR, lists solely in-frame clones and lacks some. The sample records just over 95,000 clones, around 79% being singletons. The CDR3 consists of 13 residues. CDR1 and CDR2 from the germline V gene are LNHDA and SQIVND (reference sequence). V gave up 6 bases and J gave up 8 bases, with 16 bases separating them. V and J are TRBV19 and TRBJ1-2; a weak D match, TRBD1 (5 bases). The sample taken for sequencing was PBMCs. This clonotype was obtained from a woman aged 40-49 years in good health and CMV-seronegative. In DNA, the CDR3 is TGTGCCAGTAGCGGACACCAAAGATTAGGCTACACCTTC. Its translation is CASSGHQRLGYTF.